One and the same sample provided the 21 T cell receptor beta chains below, sequenced in a study of cytomegalovirus exposure and HLA in healthy donors. TCRdb's copy holds only in-frame clones and misses some; the assay was immunoSEQ multiplex PCR. The repertoire holds nearly 110,000 clones, with 88% as singletons. The specimen was PBMCs. The source of these receptors is a woman younger than 35 in good health and CMV-seropositive.

V usage is TRBV7-2 and J usage is TRBJ2-5; the D is unclear. Trimming removed 5 bases from V and 1 base from J, with 8 bases in between. The CDR3 is 13 amino acids. Germline V gives CDR1 SGHTA, CDR2 FQGNSA. In nucleotides, the CDR3 is TGTGCCAGCAGCACAACCCTCCAAGAGACCCAGTACTTC. It encodes CASSTTLQETQYF. The full variable domain, with the rest looked up from reference TRBV7-2 and TRBJ2-5, is GAGVSQSPSNKVTEKGKDVELRCDPISGHTALYWYRQSLGQGLEFLIYFQGNSAPDKSGLPSDRFSAERTGGSVSTLTIQRTQQEDSAVYLCASSTTLQETQYFGPGTRLLVL.

The chain uses TRBV29-1 and TRBJ1-4, with no clear D. Germline lookup yields CDR1 SQVTM and CDR2 ANQGSEA. The CDR3 has 13 amino acids. V was shortened by 7 bases and J by 5 bases, with 14 bases between the two germline ends. The CDR3 region is CSATDKRNEKLFF. The DNA for the CDR3 is TGCAGCGCGACCGACAAAAGGAATGAAAAACTGTTTTTT.

The V call is TRBV29-1, the J call TRBJ1-2; no clear D gene. Per germline, CDR1 SQVTM and CDR2 ANQGSEA. The CDR3 runs to 12 residues. V lost 4 bases, J lost 4 bases, and 10 bases lay in between. The CDR3, as DNA: TGCAGCGTTGGACCGGAGGTCTATGGCTACACCTTC. The encoded protein is CSVGPEVYGYTF. Supplemented by reference TRBV29-1 and TRBJ1-2, the full variable domain reads SAVISQKPSRDICQRGTSLTIQCQVDSQVTMMFWYRQQPGQSLTLIATANQGSEATYESGFVIDKFPISRPNLTFSTLTVSNMSPEDSSIYLCSVGPEVYGYTFGSGTRLTVV.

The CDR3, as DNA: TGTGCCAGCAGCAAGTCGGGGGGGAGCAATCAGCCCCAGCATTTT. Protein sequence: CASSKSGGSNQPQHF. The V and J genes are TRBV2 and TRBJ1-5; D perhaps matches TRBD1 (5 bases). There are 15 residues in the CDR3. Trimming left V 6 bases short and J 1 base short, with 13 bases between. Looked up from germline, CDR1 is SNHLY and CDR2 is FYNNEI.

CDR3 residues: CASSRGQGGTYEQYF. DNA for the CDR3: TGCGCCAGCAGCCGGGGACAGGGTGGAACCTACGAGCAGTACTTC. The rearrangement joins TRBV4-1 to TRBJ2-7; 9 bases align to TRBD1. The CDR3 contains 15 residues. The germline gives CDR1 MGHRA, CDR2 YSYEKL. Losses at the gene ends were 4 bases for V and 2 bases for J; bases not matched to a gene: 6.

This chain links TRBV20-1 with TRBJ2-2; no firm D call. CDR1 is DFQATT and CDR2 is SNEGSKA in the germline V gene (reference sequence). Trimming pared 5 bases from V and 5 bases from J, leaving 6 bases between. The CDR3 is 11 amino acids. CDR3 sequence (DNA): TGCAGTGCTGCCAGGACCGGGGAGCTGTTTTTT. This translates into CSAARTGELFF.

V gene TRBV11-2 combines with J gene TRBJ2-1; TRBD1 might be the D (6 bases). The CDR3 consists of 16 residues. V was cut by 7 bases and J by 0 bases, with 16 bases left in between. CDR1 SGHAT and CDR2 FQNNGV come from the germline V gene. The chain's CDR3 is CASNPFGDNSYNEQFF. CDR3 coding DNA: TGTGCCAGCAACCCCTTTGGGGACAACTCCTACAATGAGCAGTTCTTC.

This clone was picked up one time. The chain is built from TRBV18 and TRBJ2-1; 8 nucleotides match TRBD1. J gave up 8 bases and V 1 base, and 4 bases lay outside the gene matches. CDR3 size: 14 residues. Per germline, CDR1 KGHSH and CDR2 LQKENI. The CDR3 DNA reads TGTGCCAGCTCACCACGGACAGGGAAGGATGAGCAGTTCTTC. The encoded protein is CASSPRTGKDEQFF.

The chain has TRBV5-6 and TRBJ2-7, with D perhaps matching TRBD1 (6 bases). CDR1 SGHDT and CDR2 YYEEEE come from the germline V gene. With 3 bases removed from V and 4 bases from J, the gap between germline ends came to 11 bases. There are 13 residues in the CDR3. Written as DNA, the CDR3 is TGTGCCAGCAGCTACGGGACAAGTTACGAGCAGTACTTC. Protein sequence: CASSYGTSYEQYF.

This sequence joins TRBV28 and TRBJ2-7; 9 positions agree with TRBD1. V shed 5 bases, J shed 6 bases, and the junction held 8 bases outside the gene matches. Germline CDR1 reads MDHEN; CDR2 reads SYDVKM. CDR3 length: 14 amino acids. CDR3 amino acids: CASSLTLTGGEQYV. CDR3 sequence (DNA): TGTGCCAGCAGTCTTACCCTGACAGGGGGCGAGCAGTACGTC.

The chain uses TRBV6-1 and TRBJ2-2; 9 nucleotides match TRBD1. CDR1 is MNHNS, CDR2 SASEGT, per germline. Losses at the gene ends were 3 bases for V and 6 bases for J; bases not matched to a gene: 8. The CDR3 is made up of 16 amino acids. As DNA, the CDR3 is TGTGCCAGCAGTGAGGCCGGGACAGGGATTGCCGGGGAGCTGTTTTTT. Amino acid sequence: CASSEAGTGIAGELFF.

The rearrangement links TRBV5-5 to TRBJ2-2; D remains unclear. V was pared by 3 bases and J by 0 bases, with 9 bases between. Germline-derived CDR1 and CDR2 are SGHKS and YYEKEE (reference sequence). The CDR3 runs 15 residues. The CDR3 protein is CASSYTITNTGELFF. The CDR3 coding sequence is TGTGCCAGCAGCTACACGATAACGAACACCGGGGAGCTGTTTTTT.

This rearrangement joins TRBV4-1 to TRBJ1-1; 7 nucleotides line up with TRBD1. CDR1 and CDR2 from the germline V gene are MGHRA and YSYEKL. The CDR3 has 16 residues. Trimming cost V 3 bases and J 0 bases; bases outside gene matches: 7. In DNA form, the CDR3 reads TGCGCCAGCAGCCAGCCAGAGGGACAGATGAACACTGAAGCTTTCTTT. Its protein product is CASSQPEGQMNTEAFF.

This chain connects TRBV28 to TRBJ2-1; the D gene is possibly TRBD1 (6 bases). The CDR3 extends over 17 amino acids. With 5 bases removed from V and 5 bases from J, the gap between germline ends came to 22 bases. The germline CDR1 and CDR2 sequences are MDHEN and SYDVKM. CDR3 nucleotides: TGTGCCAGCAGTCCCCCACCAAACAGGGTTTCGGACAATGAGCAGTTCTTC. Translation: CASSPPPNRVSDNEQFF.

The V gene is TRBV5-5, the J gene TRBJ2-7, with D possibly TRBD1 on 5 matching bases. This CDR3 is 20 amino acids long. Trimming stripped 0 bases from V and 0 bases from J, with 25 bases between. In germline, CDR1 is SGHKS, CDR2 YYEKEE (reference sequence). The CDR3 sequence is CASSLAYRFNRGLLSYEQYV. CDR3 coding DNA: TGTGCCAGCAGCTTGGCCTATCGATTTAATAGGGGTCTCCTCTCCTACGAGCAGTACGTC.

The chain combines TRBV28 with TRBJ2-7, with 10 bases aligning to TRBD2. Trimming took 6 bases from V and 7 from J; bases not matched to a gene: 12. The CDR3 sequence is 15 residues long. CDR1 and CDR2 from the germline V gene are MDHEN and SYDVKM. The CDR3 spells CASSSPGLAYREQYV. CDR3 in DNA: TGTGCCAGCAGCTCTCCGGGACTAGCGTACCGTGAGCAGTACGTC.

V is TRBV2 and J is TRBJ1-1; D uncertain. With 0 bases removed from V and 0 bases from J, the gap between germline ends came to 8 bases. CDR3 length: 15 amino acids. Germline CDR1 reads SNHLY; CDR2 reads FYNNEI. Here the CDR3 reads CASSEALDLNTEAFF. The CDR3 bases are TGTGCCAGCAGTGAAGCGCTGGACTTGAACACTGAAGCTTTCTTT.

V is TRBV4-1 and J is TRBJ2-1; maybe TRBD1 (5 bases). This CDR3 has 16 residues. V lost 0 bases and J 1 base, leaving 10 bases between the germline ends. CDR1 and CDR2 from the germline V gene are MGHRA and YSYEKL. The CDR3 sequence: CASSQDQGRSYNEQFF. The DNA of the CDR3 is TGCGCCAGCAGCCAAGATCAGGGCAGGTCCTACAATGAGCAGTTCTTC.

DNA for the CDR3: TGTGCCAGCAGTCTACGAAATGAAAAACTGTTTTTT. Residues: CASSLRNEKLFF. The V call is TRBV28, the J call TRBJ1-4; D gene uncertain. The length of the CDR3 is 12 residues. Trimming shortened V by 5 bases and J by 5 bases, and 6 bases separated the two germline ends. In germline, CDR1 is MDHEN, CDR2 SYDVKM.

The V and J genes are TRBV5-4 and TRBJ2-7, with 8 bases lining up with TRBD1. The V segment lost 1 base and the J segment 3 bases; nucleotides outside the gene matches: 6. CDR3 length: 15 residues. Germline V gene sequence: CDR1 SGHNT, CDR2 YYREEE (reference sequence). CDR3 protein: CASSLLGQGDYEQYF. DNA for the CDR3: TGTGCCAGCAGCTTGCTAGGACAGGGTGACTACGAGCAGTACTTC.

CDR3 in amino acids: CASSPREAGSSYEQYF. As DNA, the CDR3 is TGTGCCAGCAGTCCCCGTGAAGCGGGAAGCTCCTACGAGCAGTACTTC. V and J are TRBV25-1 and TRBJ2-7; 7 bases fit TRBD2. The CDR3 runs to 16 residues. Germline assignment: CDR1 MGHDK and CDR2 SYGVNS. Trimming removed 5 bases from V and 0 bases from J; junction bases left unmatched: 10.